The sequence of this T cell receptor beta chain was determined in a study of identical twins. Each CDR3 protein is one row after TCRdb ran MiXCR on the 5' RACE reads. The repertoire has 500,000 to 600,000 distinct CDR3 sequences, 20% to 25% of them found once; the top ten carry around 0.9%. CDR3 length equals 16 residues. With V trimmed by 2 bases and J by 7 bases, 8 bases remained unmatched. The same sample was also studied in work on T cells expressing NK-cell markers. In that study: The study sequenced eight donors, seven HCMV-seropositive and one seronegative. In several donors, these clonotypes also led the CD3+CD56-NKG2C+ fraction. It is unclear if expanded NKG2C-expressing clones target HCMV antigens.

The chain combines TRBV12-3 or TRBV12-4 with TRBJ2-1, with 10 nucleotides matching TRBD2. Specimen: CD4+ T cells sorted from blood. The clonotype originates from a woman between 18 and 29 years old in good health. CDR3 sequence (DNA): TGTGCCAGCAGTTTATGGGCTAGCGGGAGAAAGAATGAGCAGTTCTTC. Translating gives CASSLWASGRKNEQFF.